One and the same sample provided the 30 T cell receptor beta chains below, sequenced in a study of blood T cell repertoires in COVID-19. Clones were read by immunoSEQ multiplex PCR, and TCRdb kept only the in-frame ones, dropping some. Of a few hundred thousand clones detected, about 90% appear once; the ten largest clones hold approximately 0.55%. Material: PBMCs or T cells enriched from blood (not recorded which). Receptors originate from a man in his late teens or twenties who had recovered from COVID-19.

The genes are TRBV7-3 and TRBJ1-1, with TRBD1 identical over 9 bases. The CDR3 consists of 14 residues. The germline V gene has CDR1 SGHTA and CDR2 FQGTGA. Germline trimming cut 3 bases from V and 8 bases from J; bases unmatched to any gene: 7. The CDR3, as DNA: TGTGCCAGCAGCTTCGGGGGGACAGGGACAGAAGCTTTCTTT. Encoded protein: CASSFGGTGTEAFF. Using reference TRBV7-3 and TRBJ1-1 for the parts outside the CDR3, the full variable domain is GAGVSQTPSNKVTEKGKYVELRCDPISGHTALYWYRQSLGQGPEFLIYFQGTGAADDSGLPNDRFFAVRPEGSVSTLKIQRTERGDSAVYLCASSFGGTGTEAFFGQGTRLTVV.

V is TRBV29-1 and J is TRBJ1-2, with no clear D. Germline loops: CDR1 SQVTM, CDR2 ANQGSEA. This CDR3 contains 14 residues. The V end lost 1 base, the J end lost 2 bases, and 11 bases lay between the germline ends. The CDR3 loop is CSVEGRSGNYGYTF. The CDR3 nucleotides are TGCAGCGTTGAAGGAAGGAGTGGGAACTATGGCTACACCTTC.

The gene calls are TRBV7-9 and TRBJ2-1, with D possibly being TRBD2 (5 bases). This CDR3 region has 16 residues. CDR1 SEHNR and CDR2 FQNEAQ come from the germline V gene (reference sequence). V was shortened by 0 bases and J by 5 bases, with 14 bases between the two germline ends. The CDR3 loop reads CASSLALASSHNEQFF. The CDR3 DNA follows: TGTGCCAGCAGCTTAGCGCTAGCATCTTCCCACAATGAGCAGTTCTTC. Full variable domain (missing parts from reference TRBV7-9 and TRBJ2-1): DTGVSQNPRHKITKRGQNVTFRCDPISEHNRLYWYRQTLGQGPEFLTYFQNEAQLEKSRLLSDRFSAERPKGSFSTLEIQRTEQGDSAMYLCASSLALASSHNEQFFGPGTRLTVL.

The chain uses TRBV2 and TRBJ2-4; D perhaps matches TRBD1 (5 bases). Germline CDR1 and CDR2: SNHLY and FYNNEI. This CDR3 is built from 14 residues. With 2 bases removed from V and 8 bases from J, the gap between germline ends came to 13 bases. Here the CDR3 reads CASSEFQGSHIQYF. The CDR3 region has the DNA TGTGCCAGCAGTGAATTCCAGGGATCCCACATTCAGTACTTC.

V and J are TRBV2 and TRBJ1-4; D call uncertain. Germline V gives CDR1 SNHLY, CDR2 FYNNEI. V lost 5 bases and J lost 8, with 12 bases in between. The length of the CDR3 is 13 residues. This chain's CDR3 is CASSTGENEKLFF. CDR3 sequence (DNA): TGTGCCAGCAGTACGGGAGAGAACGAAAAACTGTTTTTT.

V usage is TRBV19 and J usage is TRBJ1-2; no clear D. Trimming shortened V by 3 bases and J by 5 bases, and 7 bases separated the two germline ends. This CDR3 has 12 amino acids. Germline V gene sequence: CDR1 LNHDA, CDR2 SQIVND (reference sequence). CDR3 nucleotides: TGTGCCAGTAGTATTATCGGTTATGGCTACACCTTC. This sequence encodes CASSIIGYGYTF.

The chain combines TRBV24-1 with TRBJ2-3; 7 bases are shared with TRBD2. In germline, CDR1 is KGHDR, CDR2 SFDVKD. The CDR3 has 13 amino acids. V was pared by 4 bases and J by 4 bases, with 1 base of the junction left unmatched. The CDR3 loop is CATSEGGADTQYF. The DNA of the CDR3 is TGTGCCACCAGTGAGGGAGGGGCAGATACGCAGTATTTT.

This clone was found a few times. Distinct nucleotide sequences in the sample also encode this CDR3. The chain uses TRBV28 and TRBJ1-2; 8 nucleotides align to TRBD1. Per the germline V gene, CDR1 is MDHEN and CDR2 is SYDVKM. The CDR3 totals 13 residues. V was clipped by 2 bases and J by 8 bases; unmatched bases: 4. The CDR3 bases are TGTGCCAGCAGTTTACAGGGGGCAAGAGGCTACACCTTC. Translating gives CASSLQGARGYTF.

The gene calls are TRBV9 and TRBJ1-5; D perhaps matches TRBD1 (6 bases). This CDR3 has 14 amino acids. Germline loops: CDR1 SGDLS, CDR2 YYNGEE. V lost 3 bases to trimming and J lost 5 bases, with 12 bases between them. For the CDR3, the DNA is TGTGCCAGCAGCGCAACAACAGGGTATCAGCCCCAGCATTTT. This sequence encodes CASSATTGYQPQHF.

This sequence joins TRBV20-1 and TRBJ2-5, with TRBD2 matching over 9 bases. V trimming: 5 bases; J trimming: 7 bases; junction bases outside the gene matches: 2. CDR1 and CDR2 (germline): DFQATT, SNEGSKA (reference sequence). CDR3 length: 11 residues. The CDR3 sequence is CSAASGMTQYF. The CDR3 DNA sequence: TGCAGTGCTGCTAGCGGGATGACCCAGTACTTC.

The chain combines TRBV19 with TRBJ1-1, with 9 bases matching TRBD1. V shed 4 bases and J 1 base; nucleotides not matched to a gene: 4. Germline CDR1 LNHDA, CDR2 SQIVND (reference sequence). The CDR3 totals 15 residues. The CDR3 nucleotides are TGTGCCAGTAGTAGGGACAGGGTTACGAACACTGAAGCTTTCTTT. Its translation is CASSRDRVTNTEAFF.

The V and J genes are TRBV7-9 and TRBJ1-1; a possible D gene is TRBD1 (5 bases). This CDR3 is built from 13 residues. Germline-derived CDR1 and CDR2 are SEHNR and FQNEAQ (reference sequence). V gave up 2 bases and J gave up 5 bases, with 9 bases separating them. CDR3 DNA: TGTGCCAGCAGCTTATTTGGGGGGACTGAAGCTTTCTTT. Its translation is CASSLFGGTEAFF.

The V call is TRBV3-1 (or the pseudogene TRBV3-2), the J call TRBJ2-2, with D possibly TRBD1 on 5 matching bases. The CDR3 spans 18 residues. Trimming took off 3 bases at V and 1 base at J, with 18 bases between the two ends. Germline loops: CDR1 LGHDT, CDR2 YNNKEL (reference sequence). The CDR3 protein is CASSHSRRAQKNTGELFF. DNA for the CDR3: TGTGCCAGCAGCCACTCACGCAGGGCACAAAAGAACACCGGGGAGCTGTTTTTT.

The V and J genes are TRBV6-5 and TRBJ2-7; 8 nucleotides align to TRBD2. CDR1 is MNHEY and CDR2 is SVGAGI in the germline V gene. The trim removed 6 bases at V and 0 bases at J, leaving 4 bases unmatched. The CDR3 contains 14 residues. CDR3 in DNA: TGTGCCAGCAGCTCCGGGGGGGGCTCCTACGAGCAGTACTTC. As protein: CASSSGGGSYEQYF.

V is TRBV5-6 and J is TRBJ1-2; the D is unclear. Trimming shortened V by 1 base and J by 7 bases, and 14 bases separated the two germline ends. The germline gives CDR1 SGHDT, CDR2 YYEEEE. The CDR3 is 14 amino acids. This chain's CDR3 is CASSLKATDGGYTF. The CDR3 coding sequence is TGTGCCAGCAGCTTGAAGGCTACAGATGGTGGCTACACCTTC.

This clone was detected only a few times. This chain joins TRBV27 and TRBJ2-2, with D perhaps TRBD2 (6 bases). This CDR3 has 16 residues. Germline values: CDR1 MNHEY, CDR2 SMNVEV (reference sequence). Trimming took 1 base from V and 5 from J, leaving 14 bases between them. The CDR3 is CASSLYPPGETGELFF. The DNA for the CDR3 is TGTGCCAGCAGTTTATACCCCCCGGGGGAAACCGGGGAGCTGTTTTTT.

The chain uses TRBV4-1 and TRBJ1-4; D possibly corresponds to TRBD1 (5 bases). Germline V gene lookup returns CDR1 MGHRA and CDR2 YSYEKL. This CDR3 region has 15 residues. Trimming took off 2 bases at V and 7 bases at J, with 14 bases between the two ends. CDR3 amino acids: CASSQRGGSGEKLFF. As DNA, the CDR3 is TGCGCCAGCAGCCAAAGGGGAGGGTCGGGTGAAAAACTGTTTTTT.

J is TRBJ1-6 and V is TRBV19; no definite D call. CDR1 is LNHDA and CDR2 is SQIVND in the germline V gene (reference sequence). CDR3 length: 15 amino acids. With 5 bases removed from V and 4 bases from J, the gap between germline ends came to 12 bases. Written as DNA, the CDR3 is TGTGCCAGTAGTCAAGACTCAAAGTATAATTCACCCCTCCACTTT. The encoded protein is CASSQDSKYNSPLHF.

The chain is built from TRBV19 and TRBJ1-1; unclear D gene. CDR3 size: 16 residues. Germline V gene lookup returns CDR1 LNHDA and CDR2 SQIVND (reference sequence). V lost 5 bases, J lost 0 bases, and 16 bases lay in between. Written as DNA, the CDR3 is TGTGCCAGTAGTCCCCGGTCGCCCGGGATGAACACTGAAGCTTTCTTT. This sequence encodes CASSPRSPGMNTEAFF.

The genes are TRBV3-1 (or the pseudogene TRBV3-2) and TRBJ1-2; no definite D call. The V end lost 3 bases, the J end lost 4 bases, and 21 bases lay between the germline ends. This CDR3 is built from 17 residues. CDR1 and CDR2 from the germline V gene are LGHDT and YNNKEL (reference sequence). CDR3 nucleotides: TGTGCCAGCAGCCAGGGTTCAAACCTTTATAGGAGCTATGGCTACACCTTC. It codes for CASSQGSNLYRSYGYTF.

The chain combines TRBV2 with TRBJ2-3; D perhaps matches TRBD2 (5 bases). The V gene's germline CDR1 is SNHLY and CDR2 FYNNEI. Deletions cut 8 bases from V and 3 bases from J, with 12 bases between. The CDR3 consists of 13 residues. The CDR3 region has the DNA TGTGCCAGCTCCCGGGGAGAGACAGATACGCAGTATTTT. It specifies CASSRGETDTQYF.

The rearrangement uses TRBV19 and TRBJ2-5, with D tentatively TRBD2 (6 bases). V was shortened by 4 bases and J by 7 bases, with 22 bases between the two germline ends. CDR1 is LNHDA and CDR2 is SQIVND in the germline V gene (reference sequence). CDR3 length: 16 amino acids. The CDR3 nucleotides read TGTGCCAGTAGTACCATACTGGACTCCACGGGGGTGACCCAGTACTTC. Protein product: CASSTILDSTGVTQYF.

The V gene is TRBV28, the J gene TRBJ2-1; D is unresolved. CDR1 MDHEN and CDR2 SYDVKM come from the germline V gene. This CDR3 has 11 amino acids. Between the trimmed V and J ends, which lost 7 bases and 7 bases, there was a span of 8 bases. CDR3 in DNA: TGTGCCAGCAAGCGTGGGAATGAGCAGTTCTTC. This codes for CASKRGNEQFF.

V usage is TRBV6-1 and J usage is TRBJ1-5, with 8 positions matching TRBD1. V shed 1 base, J shed 0 bases, and the junction held 11 bases outside the gene matches. Germline assignment: CDR1 MNHNS and CDR2 SASEGT. There are 19 residues in the CDR3. The CDR3 region is CASSEEGRGPRYSNQPQHF. CDR3 DNA: TGTGCCAGCAGTGAAGAGGGCAGGGGGCCAAGATATAGCAATCAGCCCCAGCATTTT.

The V and J genes are TRBV9 and TRBJ1-1, with D possibly matching TRBD1 (5 bases). The germline V gene has CDR1 SGDLS and CDR2 YYNGEE. Trimming pared 4 bases from V and 4 bases from J, leaving 20 bases between. The CDR3 covers 16 residues. The CDR3 loop reads CASSKGGEIWGTEAFF. DNA for the CDR3: TGTGCCAGCAGCAAAGGAGGGGAGATTTGGGGCACTGAAGCTTTCTTT.

The V gene is TRBV5-1, the J gene TRBJ1-1; possibly TRBD1 for D (5 bases). The CDR3 is 15 residues long. V was clipped by 0 bases and J by 8 bases, with 17 bases between them. Germline V gives CDR1 SGHRS, CDR2 YFSETQ. In DNA form, the CDR3 reads TGCGCCAGCAGCTTGGAGGGCGGGGGTCCAGCCGAAGCTTTCTTT. Its translation: CASSLEGGGPAEAFF.

In this sample, this clone turned up once. The gene calls are TRBV29-1 and TRBJ1-6, with D tentatively TRBD1 (5 bases). The germline V and J ends were trimmed by 2 bases and 8 bases, with 13 bases remaining between them. CDR3 length: 14 amino acids. CDR1 and CDR2 from the germline V gene are SQVTM and ANQGSEA. The CDR3 here is CSVEPGRGDSPLHF. Written as DNA, the CDR3 is TGCAGCGTTGAACCGGGGAGGGGAGATTCACCCCTCCACTTT.

V is TRBV28 and J is TRBJ1-1; D unresolved. The V end was cut by 7 bases, the J end by 5 bases, with 14 bases between. The CDR3 spans 13 residues. Germline CDR1 MDHEN, CDR2 SYDVKM. The CDR3 sequence is CASTPEGLTEAFF. The CDR3 DNA is TGTGCCAGCACCCCTGAGGGATTAACTGAAGCTTTCTTT.

This clone occurred once. The chain carries TRBV12-3 or TRBV12-4 and TRBJ1-1; TRBD1 aligns across 8 bases. V shed 6 bases and J 9 bases; nucleotides not matched to a gene: 3. The CDR3 is made up of 11 amino acids. CDR3 sequence reads: CASSYRGKAFF. CDR3 coding DNA: TGTGCCAGCAGCTACAGGGGGAAAGCTTTCTTT.

The chain carries TRBV7-7 and TRBJ2-1; 7 bases are shared with TRBD1. This CDR3 comprises 14 residues. V was clipped by 5 bases and J by 3 bases; unmatched bases: 4. Germline loops: CDR1 SSHAT, CDR2 FNYEAQ (reference sequence). CDR3 residues: CASSPGTDYNEQFF. The CDR3 bases are TGTGCCAGCAGCCCAGGGACAGACTACAATGAGCAGTTCTTC.